These T cell receptor beta chains were read from a single sample in a study of T cell responses to AZD1222 COVID-19 vaccine. The method was immunoSEQ multiplex PCR; TCRdb's version includes in-frame clones alone and lacks a portion of them. This sample has 170,000 or so clones, with around 90% found just once. This specimen consisted of peripheral blood, obtained on day 0 of AZD1222 vaccination. Receptor source: an adult in good health. CDR3s include the opening cysteine and the closing phenylalanine or tryptophan. Fields, in order: V gene, D gene, J gene, clone size, CDR3 protein, CDR3 DNA. D genes are given only for firm matches. Clone sizes are given selectively: once, few, many, or a class where the clone is expanded.

>TRBV6-5|NA|TRBJ1-1|NA
CASSYSGARRTEAFF
TGTGCCAGCAGTTACTCAGGTGCCAGACGGACTGAAGCTTTCTTT
>TRBV9|NA|TRBJ1-2|NA
CASSSVTASTWGYTF
TGTGCCAGCAGCAGCGTGACAGCATCAACTTGGGGCTACACCTTC
>TRBV28|TRBD1|TRBJ1-2|once
CASSLTGQGARGYTF
TGTGCCAGCAGTTTAACCGGACAGGGGGCGCGTGGCTACACCTTC
>TRBV29-1|TRBD1|TRBJ2-3|NA
CSHRGDRSTDTQYF
TGCAGCCATAGGGGGGACAGGTCGACAGATACGCAGTATTTT
>TRBV21-1|NA|TRBJ2-3|NA
CASSLGAHEGLSLRSPDTQYF
TGTGCCAGCAGCCTAGGGGCCCACGAGGGTCTGTCCTTAAGATCGCCAGATACGCAGTATTTT
>TRBV6-1|NA|TRBJ1-3|few
CASSEDRVGNTIYF
TGTGCCAGCAGTGAAGACAGGGTCGGAAACACCATATATTTT
>TRBV28|TRBD1|TRBJ1-2|NA
CASGGQGPHPGGYTF
TGTGCCAGCGGGGGACAGGGCCCCCATCCGGGTGGCTACACCTTC
>TRBV6-4|NA|TRBJ2-2|NA
CASSVAPLAGELFF
TGTGCCAGCAGTGTAGCGCCCCTCGCCGGGGAGCTGTTTTTT
>TRBV29-1|NA|TRBJ2-7|NA
CSARLGRFPYEQYF
TGCAGCGCTCGCCTAGGGAGGTTCCCCTACGAGCAGTACTTC
>TRBV7-2|NA|TRBJ2-7|NA
CASSFGSGETGEQYF
TGTGCCAGCAGCTTTGGCAGCGGAGAGACTGGGGAGCAGTACTTC
>TRBV19|NA|TRBJ2-7|NA
CASSPEGYSYEQYF
TGTGCCAGTAGCCCGGAGGGGTACTCCTACGAGCAGTACTTC
>TRBV6-5|NA|TRBJ1-6|NA
CASSYSGGDNSPLHF
TGTGCCAGCAGTTACTCCGGCGGAGATAATTCACCCCTCCACTTT
>TRBV3-1/TRBV3-2|TRBD1|TRBJ1-2|NA
CASSQLQGEGYTF
TGTGCCAGCAGCCAGCTACAGGGGGAAGGCTACACCTTC
>TRBV5-4|TRBD1|TRBJ2-3|once
CASTRQGGTDTQYF
TGTGCCAGCACACGACAGGGCGGGACAGATACGCAGTATTTT
>TRBV2|NA|TRBJ2-1|NA
CASQIYNEQFF
TGTGCCAGCCAGATATACAATGAGCAGTTCTTC
>TRBV19|NA|TRBJ1-1|NA
CASTPGWSGDTEAFF
TGTGCCAGTACCCCGGGTTGGTCGGGTGACACTGAAGCTTTCTTT
>TRBV14|NA|TRBJ1-3|NA
CASSGTRLLDAIYF
TGTGCCAGCAGCGGTACCCGTCTCTTAGACGCCATATATTTT
>TRBV6-1|NA|TRBJ2-7|NA
CASSEHGRAPYEQYF
TGTGCCAGCAGTGAACACGGCAGAGCCCCCTACGAGCAGTACTTC
>TRBV2|TRBD2|TRBJ2-5|NA
CASSPLGLKGETQYF
TGTGCCAGCAGTCCATTGGGACTAAAGGGGGAGACCCAGTACTTC
>TRBV10-3|TRBD2|TRBJ2-2|NA
CAISGGLATGELFF
TGTGCCATCAGTGGGGGACTAGCCACCGGGGAGCTGTTTTTT
>TRBV6-2/TRBV6-3|NA|TRBJ1-2|NA
CASSRDRNGYTF
TGTGCCAGCAGCCGTGACAGAAACGGCTACACCTTC
>TRBV5-1|NA|TRBJ1-3|few
CASSLGGPAGNTIYF
TGCGCCAGCAGCTTAGGGGGGCCTGCTGGAAACACCATATATTTT
>TRBV6-1|NA|TRBJ2-7|NA
CASSEDGSYEQYF
TGTGCCAGCAGTGAAGACGGGAGCTACGAGCAGTACTTC
>TRBV30|NA|TRBJ2-1|once
CAWEDSSYNEQFF
TGTGCCTGGGAGGACTCGTCCTACAATGAGCAGTTCTTC
>TRBV2|NA|TRBJ1-3|NA
CASRPDSFSGNTIYF
TGTGCCAGCAGACCGGACAGTTTCTCTGGAAACACCATATATTTT
>TRBV6-4|NA|TRBJ2-5|NA
CASSDSKVWVAATQYF
TGTGCCAGCAGTGACTCGAAAGTATGGGTGGCCGCGACCCAGTACTTC